The 8 T cell receptor beta chains given below trace back to one sample, sequenced in a study of T cells in Graves' hyperthyroidism and ophthalmopathy. The TCR beta CDR3 regions underwent amplification using RNA transcripts as the source. With the HTBI primer set, the TCR CDR3 went through a first round of RT-PCR. TCRdb fed the multiplex PCR reads into MiXCR, producing one record per CDR3 protein. The sample shows some 650,000 distinct CDR3 sequences, around 16% of them seen only once. Source material: blood. The receptors were sampled from a woman aged 40 to 49 with Graves' ophthalmopathy.

DNA for the CDR3: TGCAGTGCTAGGGTCCTAGCGGGGGTCCCGTACGAGCAGTACTTC. Its translation is CSARVLAGVPYEQYF. The chain carries TRBV20-1 and TRBJ2-7, with 10 bases that match TRBD2. The V gene's germline CDR1 is DFQATT and CDR2 SNEGSKA (reference sequence). With 3 bases clipped from V and 4 bases from J, the junction kept 9 bases outside the gene matches. The CDR3 has 15 amino acids.

This clonotype was recorded at least ten times. The V call is TRBV30, the J call TRBJ2-1; D is undetermined. In germline, CDR1 is GTSNPN, CDR2 SVGIG (reference sequence). V was clipped by 5 bases and J by 4 bases, with 12 bases between them. This CDR3 is built from 13 residues. As DNA, the CDR3 is TGTGCCTGGTCCCGAGATACTTACAATGAGCAGTTCTTC. Its protein is CAWSRDTYNEQFF.

The gene calls are TRBV7-2 and TRBJ2-7, with D maybe TRBD2 (6 bases). CDR3 length: 18 amino acids. CDR1 is SGHTA and CDR2 is FQGNSA in the germline V gene. V was shortened by 1 base and J by 5 bases, with 24 bases between the two germline ends. CDR3 sequence: CASSLGVPFGGGGHEQYF. In nucleotides, the CDR3 is TGTGCCAGCAGCTTAGGGGTCCCCTTTGGGGGAGGCGGCCACGAGCAGTACTTC.

This clonotype was seen at least ten times. This chain joins TRBV18 and TRBJ2-7; 7 bases are shared with TRBD2. From germline, CDR1 is KGHSH and CDR2 LQKENI. The length of the CDR3 is 16 residues. With 3 bases clipped from V and 3 bases from J, the junction kept 11 bases outside the gene matches. DNA of the CDR3: TGTGCCAGCTCACCGGGGCGGGGGACTGAGAGCTACGAGCAGTACTTC. Translated, it gives CASSPGRGTESYEQYF.

The sample holds many counts of this clonotype. Germline and junction disagree at one end, which may indicate a read error. This sequence joins TRBV11-2 and TRBJ2-3; D not resolved. The CDR3 spans 14 residues. Looked up from germline, CDR1 is SGHAT and CDR2 is FQNNGV. The CDR3 is CTSSLGGSTDTQYF. CDR3 DNA: TGTACCAGCAGTTTGGGTGGGAGCACAGATACGCAGTATTTT. The whole variable domain, remainder taken from reference TRBV11-2 and TRBJ2-3, is EAGVAQSPRYKIIEKRQSVAFWCNPISGHATLYWYQQILGQGPKLLIQFQNNGVVDDSQLPKDRFSAERLKGVDSTLKIQPAKLEDSAVYLCTSSLGGSTDTQYFGPGTRLTVL.

This clonotype was seen a few times. The chain links TRBV7-2 to TRBJ1-6; 7 nucleotides match TRBD1. This CDR3 has 14 amino acids. Germline V gene data show CDR1 as SGHTA and CDR2 as FQGNSA. The ends lost 6 bases at V and 9 bases at J; junction bases unmatched: 8. CDR3 sequence (DNA): TGTGCCAGCAGTCTCCGAGACAGGGTTTCACCCCTCCACTTT. Protein product: CASSLRDRVSPLHF.

Only a few counts were recorded for this clonotype. V and J are TRBV3-1 and TRBJ2-3, with a possible D match to TRBD2 (5 bases). From germline, CDR1 is LGHDT and CDR2 YNNKEL (reference sequence). The CDR3 contains 12 residues. V lost 1 base and J lost 10, with 9 bases in between. The CDR3: CASSQVREAQYF. The CDR3 region has the DNA TGTGCCAGCAGCCAAGTACGGGAAGCGCAGTATTTT.

This clonotype was found many times. This chain joins TRBV12-3 or TRBV12-4 and TRBJ1-2; no firm D call. The germline V and J ends were trimmed by 0 bases and 9 bases, with 8 bases remaining between them. The CDR3 runs to 12 residues. DNA of the CDR3: TGTGCCAGCAGTTTAGCGGGTGGGAGCTACACCTTC. Its translation: CASSLAGGSYTF.